The sequence of this T cell receptor (beta chain) was determined in a study of CD8 T cells in acute hepatitis C reinfection. Regarding the study as a whole: NS3-1073 specific repertoires were highly diverse across all groups.

On this clone itself: Its target is unknown.

Time point reported: naive CD8 control sorted from an acute-time-point sample. Surface staining used CD3, CD8 and CD45RO, with dead cells excluded. This CDR3 spans 15 amino acids. The germline V gene has CDR1 SGHVS and CDR2 FQNEAQ. The ends lost 4 bases at V and 4 bases at J; junction bases unmatched: 9. Profiling relied on immunoSEQ multiplex PCR, and the TCRdb table lists in-frame clones only, not all of them. The repertoire includes about 38,000 clones, approximately 85% of them detected once, and 11% sits in the top ten. The clonotype comes from a woman aged 18-29 years who spontaneously cleared hepatitis C infection. Sequencing input: naive CD8+ T cells from PBMCs. The chain combines TRBV7-8 with TRBJ1-2; 7 bases are shared with TRBD1. The CDR3 here is CASSSTGDPAYGYTF. CDR3 in DNA: TGTGCCAGCAGCTCCACAGGGGACCCTGCCTATGGCTACACCTTC.